This T cell receptor (beta chain) was obtained from a study of cytomegalovirus exposure and HLA in healthy donors. At sampling all donors were nominally healthy, likely with unrecorded immune exposures. The PCR had 60 Vbeta and 13 Jbeta primers. Using immunoSEQ multiplex PCR, the repertoire was profiled, and TCRdb retains in-frame clones only, with some absent. Here the sample spans under 200,000 clones, approximately 84% being singletons. CDR3 length: 15 amino acids. Per germline, CDR1 MNHNY and CDR2 SVGAGI (reference sequence). J was trimmed by 12 bases and V by 3 bases; bases with no gene match: 13.

Sequenced sample: PBMCs. This chain links TRBV6-6 with TRBJ1-5; 8 bases map to TRBD1. This receptor was obtained from a woman in her twenties or thirties in good health and CMV-seropositive. The CDR3 region is CASSYPPDRVQDQHF. The CDR3, as DNA: TGTGCCAGCAGTTATCCCCCGGACAGGGTTCAGGACCAGCATTTT.